This entry describes one TCR beta chain. No antigen is known for it. There are no base qualities to consult, and no much larger clone falls within one base. The donors were healthy, HIV-negative adults with no recently reported acute infections or vaccinations. Every donor was a Caucasian adult living in Nashville, Tennessee, USA. CD4+ T cells were enriched by magnetic negative selection, after which naive cells were positively selected on CD45RA and the negative fraction was taken as the memory subset. After blood collection by leukapheresis, PBMCs were isolated using Ficoll-Histopaque density gradient centrifugation and then cryopreserved in the vapor phase of liquid nitrogen. Purity and quantity of every magnetically sorted T cell population were checked by analytical flow cytometry. Genomic DNA was isolated from every sorted fraction and measured by UV absorbance on a Nanodrop 2000c. This entry comes from a study of shared clonotypes between healthy human individuals (dated by TCRdb to 2018 to 2021). With respect to the entire study: The cohort included a few men and two women between 18 and 49 years of age. Leukapheresis yielded between about 0.85 and 9 billion PBMCs per donor. To estimate repertoire size and how much clonotypes are shared between individuals, the study performed deep sequencing of blood TCR repertoires from roughly five healthy adults. For each donor, three plates each were used for CD4 naive and CD4 memory, two plates were used for CD8 naive, and one plate was used for CD8 memory. To increase sequencing depth and limit assay-specific biases, TCR repertoire library preparation and sequencing were carried out by different laboratories using diverse techniques.

From V the trimming removes 5 bases and from J it removes 0 bases, while the gene matches leave 4 bases of the junction unaccounted for. The CDR3 starts with the cysteine, ends with the phenylalanine, and has 16 residues. Just CDR3 DNA is preserved here, 48 bases in frame from base 1. CDR1 and CDR2 (SEHNR, FQNEAQ) derive from the germline V gene (reference sequence). Using the deep immunoSEQ assay, TCR CDR3 regions were amplified from genomic DNA by multiplex PCR. Extracted genomic DNA from each cell subset was distributed evenly across all wells of several immunoSEQ 96-well plates, and each plate was treated as a replicate. For sorted subsets, approximately 190 ng genomic DNA, equal to some 28,000 T cell genomes, was loaded into each replicate PCR. Purified libraries were measured with a Qubit 3.0 fluorometer, size-checked on a Bioanalyzer 2100, and measured again with the KAPA Library Quantification kit. Every immunoSEQ 96-well plate was sequenced on a separate single-read 150-cycle Illumina NextSeq 550 flow cell. On the authors' methods: Because only junctional sequences without quality scores were contained in the immunoSEQ output, filtering matching that applied to full-length reads could not be performed. To assign V/J genes and CDR3, sequences were annotated using PyIR, a Python wrapper for IgBLAST v1.9, with IMGT germline references. Reads were filtered out if the reads had weak V/J assignments (E-value above 1e-6), no CDR3, stop codons, out-of-frame junctions, or ambiguous translated residues. V3J clonotypes were defined as sequences sharing the same inferred V gene, J gene, and CDR3 amino acid sequence. Percentage overlap between repertoires was calculated by dividing the number of shared unique clonotypes by the size of the smaller repertoire. RTK rarefaction, the Chao1 estimator, and Recon v2.1 estimates of unobserved clonotypes were used to assess repertoire richness. Generation probabilities for all TCRbeta clonotypes obtained by the gDNA method from four donors were computed using OLGA. Drawn from immuneACCESS, this table holds only the in-frame rearrangements with V and J called that TCRdb kept. Clones are partly lost; checked studies trace under half to an unresolved V gene and leave the rest unexplained. The V and J calls and the clone size are those of that table, but D and trimming were determined from the DNA. The sample has about 2,500,000 clones on record, around 94% of them singletons. Roughly 0.14% of the sample is in the top ten clones.

Overall results and qualifications from the work: Estimated clonotype richness was generally larger for naive than for memory subsets. Based on pairwise subsampling, the degree of clonotype sharing among donors was expected to be affected by sequencing depth. Even with the large sequencing depth, rarefaction of the sorted-subset datasets indicated that sequencing was incomplete. The small number of donors limited the genetic and exposure-history diversity represented. Sampling was restricted to blood, and TCR repertoires in tissue are likely to differ from TCR repertoires in blood. When four donors were compared, the shared fraction of clonotypes was 5% to 6.5% for naive CD4, around 3.6% for naive CD8, 2% to 2.5% for memory CD4, and 0.35% to 0.4% for memory CD8. Compared with non-shared clonotypes, the clonotypes found in all four sorted-subset donors had higher generation probabilities.

This receptor chain uses TRBV7-9 and TRBJ1-5; TRBD1 matches 10 bases in the middle. This clonotype originated in a man aged 18 to 29 in good health. The sequencing sample was made of naive CD4+ T cells sorted from blood. The sample's cell subset or site label, decoded: CD45RA+ positively selected. CDR3 protein: CASSPGDRGSNQPQHF. The nucleotide sequence reads as follows: TGTGCCAGCAGCCCCGGGGACAGGGGTAGCAATCAGCCCCAGCATTTT.